This paragraph covers one T cell receptor (beta chain) sequence. Germline V gene sequence: CDR1 SQVTM, CDR2 ANQGSEA. V lost 4 bases, J lost 0 bases, and 2 bases stayed unmatched. CDR3 length equals 14 residues. Using immunoSEQ multiplex PCR, the repertoire was profiled, and TCRdb retains in-frame clones only, with some absent. The data contain 40,000 to 60,000 clones, 85% to 95% of them singletons. This sample is part of a study of T cell changes during pregnancy in multiple sclerosis. The V and J genes are TRBV29-1 and TRBJ2-2, with 7 positions matching TRBD1. The input for sequencing was CD8+ T cells from peripheral blood mononuclear cells, taken before pregnancy. The receptor was isolated from a female donor with multiple sclerosis, enrolled in a pregnancy study. CDR3 in amino acids: CSVVDRANTGELFF. CDR3 sequence (DNA): TGCAGCGTTGTCGACAGGGCGAACACCGGGGAGCTGTTTTTT.